Only a few counts were recorded for the clone carrying this T cell receptor beta chain. Its antigen is undetermined. The sample originates from a study of blood T cells in healthy people across ages. Germline V gene lookup returns CDR1 MNHEY and CDR2 SMNVEV (reference sequence). This CDR3 is built from 15 residues. Trimming pared 0 bases from V and 0 bases from J, leaving 8 bases between. A sample-barcoded 5' primer and a J-beta primer mix were used in a second PCR of roughly 6 to 11 cycles. Every cDNA molecule bore a tag from a template-switch adaptor containing 12 random nucleotides. TCRdb used MiXCR to reprocess the 5' RACE reads, holding one entry per CDR3 protein. Of some 1.5 million distinct CDR3 sequences listed, about 28% are singletons. Study outcomes and limitations: When set beside aged donors, long-lived donors presented more naive CD4+ cells and higher diversity. Calculation of diversity from one million T cells yielded estimates considered to be underestimates.

Isolation per sample recovered at least 6.5 million PBMCs. The TCR comes from a woman aged 25 to 39 in good health. The sample taken for sequencing was blood. This chain uses TRBV27 with TRBJ1-2; D uncertain. The CDR3 DNA follows: TGTGCCAGCAGTTTATCACCGGGGACTAACTATGGCTACACCTTC. It specifies CASSLSPGTNYGYTF.